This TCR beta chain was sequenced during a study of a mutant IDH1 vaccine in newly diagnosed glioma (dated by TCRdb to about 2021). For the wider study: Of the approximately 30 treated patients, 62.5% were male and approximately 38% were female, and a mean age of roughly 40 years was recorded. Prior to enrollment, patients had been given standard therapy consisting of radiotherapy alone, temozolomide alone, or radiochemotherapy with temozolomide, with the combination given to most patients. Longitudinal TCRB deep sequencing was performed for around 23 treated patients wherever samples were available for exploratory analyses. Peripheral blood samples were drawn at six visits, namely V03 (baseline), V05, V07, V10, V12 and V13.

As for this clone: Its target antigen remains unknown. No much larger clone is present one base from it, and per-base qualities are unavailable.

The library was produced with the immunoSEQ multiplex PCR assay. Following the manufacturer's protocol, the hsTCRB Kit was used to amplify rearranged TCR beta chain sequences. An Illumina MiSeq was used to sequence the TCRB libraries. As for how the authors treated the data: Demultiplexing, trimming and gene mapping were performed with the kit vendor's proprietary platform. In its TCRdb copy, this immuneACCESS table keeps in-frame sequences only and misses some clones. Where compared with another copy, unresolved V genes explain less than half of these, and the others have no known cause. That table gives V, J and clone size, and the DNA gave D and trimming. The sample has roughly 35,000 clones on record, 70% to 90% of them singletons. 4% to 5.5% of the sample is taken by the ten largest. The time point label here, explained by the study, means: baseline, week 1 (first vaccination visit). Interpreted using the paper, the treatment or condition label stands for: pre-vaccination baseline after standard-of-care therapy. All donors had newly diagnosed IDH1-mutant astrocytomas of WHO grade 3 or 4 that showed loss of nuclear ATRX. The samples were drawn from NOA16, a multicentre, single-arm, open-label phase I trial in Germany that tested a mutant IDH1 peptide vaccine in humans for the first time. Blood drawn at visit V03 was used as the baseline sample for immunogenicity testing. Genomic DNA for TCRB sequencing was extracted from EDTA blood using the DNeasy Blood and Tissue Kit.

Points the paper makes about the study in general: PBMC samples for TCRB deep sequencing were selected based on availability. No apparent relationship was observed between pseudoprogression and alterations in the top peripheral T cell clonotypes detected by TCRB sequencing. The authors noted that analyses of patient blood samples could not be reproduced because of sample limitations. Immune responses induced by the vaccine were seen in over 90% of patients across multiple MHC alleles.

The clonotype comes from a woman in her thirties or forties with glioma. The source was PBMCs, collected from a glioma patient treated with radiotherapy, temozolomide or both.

The nucleotide sequence reads as follows: TGTGCCTGGGCAGGACTAGCGGGCATCTACGAGCAGTACTTC. Its translation is CAWAGLAGIYEQYF. This chain is built from TRBV30 and TRBJ2-7, and 11 bases in between align with TRBD2. Taken from the germline V gene (reference sequence), the CDR1 and CDR2 loops are GTSNPN and SVGIG. Clipping removes 5 bases from V and 3 bases from J, with 6 as the unmatched junction base count. The CDR3 starts with the cysteine, ends with the phenylalanine, and has 14 residues. Just the 42-base CDR3 DNA is kept, in frame starting at base 1. Extended through the reference TRBV30 and TRBJ2-7 proteins, this CDR3 yields the full variable domain: SQTIHQWPATLVQPVGSPLSLECTVEGTSNPNLYWYRQAAGRGLQLLFYSVGIGQISSEVPQNLSASRPQDRQFILSSKKLLLSDSGFYLCAWAGLAGIYEQYFGPGTRLTVT.